The next 30 T cell receptor beta chains were all read from a single sample in a study of shared clonotypes between healthy human individuals (dated by TCRdb to the early 2020s). Libraries were built with the immunoSEQ multiplex PCR assay. TCRdb carries this immuneACCESS record with in-frame sequences only. Its versions omit some clonotypes, under half of them owing to an unresolved V gene in the studies checked, with the rest unexplained. Recorded for this sample are about 2 million clones; 90% to 95% of them occurred a single time. The top ten hold about 0.13% of the sample. Sequencing was carried out using naive CD4+ T cells sorted from blood. The sample's cell subset or site label, decoded: CD45RA+ positively selected. These TCRs come from a man aged 18 to 35 in good health.

Points on this clone: Other DNA sequences of this sample code for an identical CDR3. The chain employs TRBV7-9 and TRBJ1-3; TRBD1 matches 7 bases. The CDR3 spans 15 residues. The germline V gene encodes CDR1 SEHNR and CDR2 FQNEAQ (reference sequence). V gave up 2 bases and J gave up 0 bases; unmatched junction bases: 1. CDR3 nucleotide sequence: TGTGCCAGCAGCTTAACAGGGGCCTCTGGAAACACCATATATTTT. Translation: CASSLTGASGNTIYF. The full variable domain, completed using reference TRBV7-9 and TRBJ1-3, is DTGVSQNPRHKITKRGQNVTFRCDPISEHNRLYWYRQTLGQGPEFLTYFQNEAQLEKSRLLSDRFSAERPKGSFSTLEIQRTEQGDSAMYLCASSLTGASGNTIYFGEGSWLTVV.

The rearrangement joins TRBV5-4 to TRBJ2-1; 11 bases match TRBD2. Germline V gene lookup returns CDR1 SGHNT and CDR2 YYREEE (reference sequence). Germline trimming cut 0 bases from V and 6 bases from J; bases unmatched to any gene: 5. The CDR3 loop spans 16 amino acids. For the CDR3, the DNA is TGTGCCAGCAGCTTGGAACTAGCGGGAGCCGGCAATGAGCAGTTCTTC. Amino acids: CASSLELAGAGNEQFF.

This clone was picked up one time. This sequence joins TRBV10-3 and TRBJ1-4; D may be TRBD1 (5 bases). V lost 9 bases to trimming and J lost 8 bases, with 13 bases between them. Per the germline V gene, CDR1 is ENHRY and CDR2 is SYGVKD. CDR3 length equals 12 residues. CDR3 in amino acids: CAILGPGEKLFF. For the CDR3, the DNA is TGTGCCATTTTGGGGCCTGGGGAAAAACTGTTTTTT.

J is TRBJ2-1 and V is TRBV7-2; D ambiguous. This CDR3 has 12 amino acids. The V gene lost 6 bases and the J gene lost 7 bases, with 10 bases spanning the gap. Germline CDR1 is SGHTA and CDR2 is FQGNSA. The CDR3 DNA is TGTGCCAGCAGTCGTACCGGGAATGAGCAGTTCTTC. Its protein is CASSRTGNEQFF.

V is TRBV7-9 and J is TRBJ1-1, with D tentatively TRBD1 (6 bases). V was cut by 3 bases and J by 1 base, with 12 bases left in between. CDR1 and CDR2 from the germline V gene are SEHNR and FQNEAQ (reference sequence). The CDR3 loop spans 15 amino acids. In DNA, the CDR3 is TGTGCCAGCAGCTTCGGACAGCGGAGGAACACTGAAGCTTTCTTT. Its protein product is CASSFGQRRNTEAFF.

The chain carries TRBV11-1 and TRBJ2-2; 7 nucleotides align to TRBD1. V lost 9 bases, J lost 4 bases, and 20 bases stayed unmatched. The CDR3 is 18 amino acids. Germline V lookup: CDR1 SGHAT, CDR2 FQDESV (reference sequence). CDR3 DNA: TGTGCCAGTCGCCAGGGGATCGACAGGGTGAGTGGCACCGGGGAGCTGTTTTTT. Residues: CASRQGIDRVSGTGELFF.

This chain links TRBV18 with TRBJ1-1; no clear D. Germline V gene sequence: CDR1 KGHSH, CDR2 LQKENI. This CDR3 is 14 amino acids long. Trimming shortened V by 5 bases and J by 3 bases, and 13 bases separated the two germline ends. The CDR3 region is CASSKGATDTEAFF. CDR3 DNA sequence: TGTGCCAGCTCAAAGGGCGCGACGGACACTGAAGCTTTCTTT. The variable domain in full, with the rest retrieved from reference TRBV18 and TRBJ1-1, is NAGVMQNPRHLVRRRGQEARLRCSPMKGHSHVYWYRQLPEEGLKFMVYLQKENIIDESGMPKERFSAEFPKEGPSILRIQQVVRGDSAAYFCASSKGATDTEAFFGQGTRLTVV.

The V call is TRBV6-1, the J call TRBJ1-5; the D is unclear. Germline V gives CDR1 MNHNS, CDR2 SASEGT. The V and J ends lost 4 bases and 9 bases respectively, with 10 bases between them. The CDR3 is 12 amino acids. CDR3 sequence: CASSGSIGPQHF. CDR3 DNA: TGTGCCAGCAGTGGATCGATTGGGCCCCAGCATTTT.

V gene TRBV7-6 combines with J gene TRBJ2-5; D is unresolved. This CDR3 contains 13 residues. The V end was cut by 2 bases, the J end by 4 bases, with 8 bases between. Germline assignment: CDR1 SGHVS and CDR2 FNYEAQ. The CDR3 region is CASSLRSGETQYF. CDR3 nucleotide sequence: TGTGCCAGCAGCTTACGTTCGGGAGAGACCCAGTACTTC. Full variable domain (missing parts from reference TRBV7-6 and TRBJ2-5): GAGVSQSPRYKVTKRGQDVALRCDPISGHVSLYWYRQALGQGPEFLTYFNYEAQQDKSGLPNDRFSAERPEGSISTLTIQRTEQRDSAMYRCASSLRSGETQYFGPGTRLLVL.

V is TRBV7-8 and J is TRBJ2-7; 11 nucleotides line up with TRBD2. Germline-derived CDR1 and CDR2 are SGHVS and FQNEAQ. The CDR3 is 15 residues long. Trimming cost V 4 bases and J 0 bases; bases outside gene matches: 2. The CDR3 loop is CASSWGTSGSYEQYF. In nucleotides, the CDR3 is TGTGCCAGCAGCTGGGGGACTAGCGGCTCCTACGAGCAGTACTTC.

The CDR3 sequence is CAIRRMGETQYF. The CDR3 nucleotides are TGTGCCATCCGGAGGATGGGGGAGACCCAGTACTTC. The rearrangement uses TRBV10-3 and TRBJ2-5, with D maybe TRBD2 (5 bases). This CDR3 has 12 amino acids. Between the trimmed V and J ends, which lost 8 bases and 5 bases, there was a span of 12 bases. Germline CDR1 is ENHRY and CDR2 is SYGVKD.

The chain joins TRBV6-5 to TRBJ1-3; tentative D call: TRBD1 (6 bases). CDR1 is MNHEY, CDR2 SVGAGI, per germline. The CDR3 loop spans 16 amino acids. The V end lost 4 bases, the J end lost 2 bases, and 15 bases lay between the germline ends. The CDR3 region is CASSSQGERTGNTIYF. The CDR3 DNA sequence: TGTGCCAGCAGTTCACAGGGAGAAAGGACTGGAAACACCATATATTTT.

The chain employs TRBV19 and TRBJ1-1, with 8 positions matching TRBD1. Unmatched junction bases numbered 2, after V lost 2 bases and J lost 0 bases. Germline assignment: CDR1 LNHDA and CDR2 SQIVND (reference sequence). The CDR3 loop spans 15 amino acids. DNA of the CDR3: TGTGCCAGTAGTATACAGGGGGCAATGAACACTGAAGCTTTCTTT. This codes for CASSIQGAMNTEAFF.

This clone was recorded once. The chain joins TRBV6-5 to TRBJ2-2; no clear D gene. The CDR3 is 12 residues long. Trimming left V 4 bases short and J 4 bases short, with 4 bases between. Germline V gene sequence: CDR1 MNHEY, CDR2 SVGAGI. CDR3 nucleotide sequence: TGTGCCAGCAGTTTGAGCACCGGGGAGCTGTTTTTT. It codes for CASSLSTGELFF.

To note about this clone: The sample has other DNA sequences that encode this CDR3 too. The chain uses TRBV11-3 and TRBJ2-2; no clear D. Trimming removed 3 bases at V and 0 bases at J, with 8 bases between. In germline, CDR1 is SGHNT, CDR2 YENEEA. The CDR3 runs to 15 residues. CDR3 nucleotide sequence: TGTGCCAGCAGCTTGGGCGGAACGAACACCGGGGAGCTGTTTTTT. Its translation: CASSLGGTNTGELFF.

The V call is TRBV11-2, the J call TRBJ1-1; no definite D call. Germline assignment: CDR1 SGHAT and CDR2 FQNNGV. The CDR3 runs to 15 residues. Trimming cost V 0 bases and J 7 bases, with 15 bases left between them. This CDR3 reads CASSLDLLITVEAFF. The CDR3 DNA reads TGTGCCAGCAGCTTAGATCTCTTAATAACGGTTGAAGCTTTCTTT.

This rearrangement joins TRBV28 to TRBJ2-1; 9 bases line up with TRBD2. Germline V gene lookup returns CDR1 MDHEN and CDR2 SYDVKM. The length of the CDR3 is 18 residues. J gave up 0 bases and V 7 bases, and 13 bases lay outside the gene matches. The CDR3 DNA reads TGTGCCAGCACCTCAGCGGGGGGCCCACCCCTCTCCTACAATGAGCAGTTCTTC. Protein product: CASTSAGGPPLSYNEQFF.

Comment on this clone: This may be a read error: a much more frequent sequence differs by one nucleotide. V gene TRBV11-3 combines with J gene TRBJ2-7, with TRBD1 as a possible D gene (5 bases). The CDR3 has 13 residues. The germline gives CDR1 SGHNT, CDR2 YENEEA. V was shortened by 1 base and J by 2 bases, with 6 bases between the two germline ends. CDR3 bases: TGTGCCAGCAGCTTAGGACAGCCCTACGAGCAGTACTTC. It codes for CASSLGQPYEQYF. The variable domain in full, with the rest retrieved from reference TRBV11-3 and TRBJ2-7, is EAGVVQSPRYKIIEKKQPVAFWCNPISGHNTLYWYLQNLGQGPELLIRYENEEAVDDSQLPKDRFSAERLKGVDSTLKIQPAELGDSAVYLCASSLGQPYEQYFGPGTRLTVT.

V usage is TRBV19 and J usage is TRBJ1-5; a possible D gene is TRBD1 (5 bases). The germline V gene has CDR1 LNHDA and CDR2 SQIVND (reference sequence). The CDR3 extends over 15 amino acids. The V end was cut by 5 bases, the J end by 7 bases, with 18 bases between. The DNA for the CDR3 is TGTGCCAGTAGTTGGACCGAACGGGACGGACAGCCCCAGCATTTT. Protein product: CASSWTERDGQPQHF.

To note about this clone: One end of the junction does not line up with germline, which may come from a read error. This chain uses TRBV2 with TRBJ2-5, with TRBD2 matching 11 bases. The CDR3 runs to 15 residues. Germline V gene lookup returns CDR1 SNHLY and CDR2 FYNNEI. In DNA form, the CDR3 reads TGTGCCAGCAGAGAAGCTAGCGGGAGGACGGCGACCCAGTACTTC. This encodes CASREASGRTATQYF. Variable domain in full (rest from reference TRBV2 and TRBJ2-5): EPEVTQTPSHQVTQMGQEVILRCVPISNHLYFYWYRQILGQKVEFLVSFYNNEISEKSEIFDDQFSVERPDGSNFTLKIRSTKLEDSAMYFCASREASGRTATQYFGPGTRLLVL.

This clone was seen a single time. The chain links TRBV5-1 to TRBJ1-3, with 9 nucleotides matching TRBD1. Trimming at V came to 0 bases and at J to 4 bases, leaving 5 bases not matched to a gene. Germline values: CDR1 SGHRS, CDR2 YFSETQ. This CDR3 contains 16 residues. The CDR3 nucleotides read TGCGCCAGCAGCTTGGCCGGGACAGGGATGGGAAACACCATATATTTT. Translated, it gives CASSLAGTGMGNTIYF.

This rearrangement joins TRBV7-8 to TRBJ1-6; no reliable D call. This CDR3 is built from 18 residues. Germline CDR1 SGHVS, CDR2 FQNEAQ. Between the trimmed V and J ends, which lost 5 bases and 0 bases, there was a span of 17 bases. The CDR3 protein is CASSPDGRGYSYNSPLHF. CDR3 in DNA: TGTGCCAGCAGCCCGGATGGGAGAGGCTACTCCTATAATTCACCCCTCCACTTT.

The chain links TRBV11-2 to TRBJ1-6; D gene unclear. The V gene's germline CDR1 is SGHAT and CDR2 FQNNGV. The V and J ends lost 4 bases and 4 bases respectively, with 5 bases between them. The CDR3 spans 13 residues. CDR3 in amino acids: CASSSGYNSPLHF. The CDR3 bases are TGTGCCAGCAGCTCGGGTTATAATTCACCCCTCCACTTT.

The chain employs TRBV5-1 and TRBJ2-3, with D unclear. CDR1 SGHRS and CDR2 YFSETQ come from the germline V gene. Trimming took 6 bases from V and 4 from J, leaving 21 bases between them. The CDR3 consists of 16 residues. The CDR3 nucleotides read TGCGCCAGCACCCCTGGAGATGGCGTTTCTGCAGATACGCAGTATTTT. The encoded protein is CASTPGDGVSADTQYF.

This rearrangement joins TRBV6-6 to TRBJ1-2, with D possibly matching TRBD1 (6 bases). From germline, CDR1 is MNHNY and CDR2 SVGAGI (reference sequence). V gave up 4 bases and J gave up 3 bases, with 9 bases separating them. The CDR3 runs to 13 residues. This CDR3 is CASSFGGHYGYTF. The CDR3 bases are TGTGCCAGCAGTTTTGGGGGGCACTATGGCTACACCTTC.

J is TRBJ1-1 and V is TRBV30; unclear D gene. Looked up from germline, CDR1 is GTSNPN and CDR2 is SVGIG (reference sequence). Between the trimmed V and J ends, which lost 1 base and 2 bases, there was a span of 11 bases. CDR3 length: 14 residues. The DNA of the CDR3 is TGTGCCTGGAGTGCGCGCCCCTTTAACACTGAAGCTTTCTTT. This translates into CAWSARPFNTEAFF.

V is TRBV28 and J is TRBJ2-3, with D perhaps matching TRBD1 (5 bases). The CDR3 covers 14 residues. V was cut by 3 bases and J by 2 bases, with 9 bases left in between. The germline gives CDR1 MDHEN, CDR2 SYDVKM. The CDR3 loop is CASSFPGSTDTQYF. The CDR3 region has the DNA TGTGCCAGCAGTTTTCCAGGGTCCACAGATACGCAGTATTTT.

The chain combines TRBV5-6 with TRBJ2-5; 9 positions agree with TRBD2. Per germline, CDR1 SGHDT and CDR2 YYEEEE. The V segment lost 6 bases and the J segment 0 bases; nucleotides outside the gene matches: 9. The CDR3 spans 16 residues. DNA of the CDR3: TGTGCCAGCACCTTCTTCGCGGGAGGGTACCAAGAGACCCAGTACTTC. Its protein is CASTFFAGGYQETQYF.

This chain connects TRBV7-2 to TRBJ2-1, with 8 bases lining up with TRBD2. The CDR3 loop spans 15 amino acids. Germline CDR1 reads SGHTA; CDR2 reads FQGNSA. After removal of 3 bases from V and 8 bases from J, the junction contained 9 bases not matched to a gene. The CDR3 DNA sequence: TGTGCCAGCAGCTTTAGGACGGGGGGGCGGTATGAGCAGTTCTTC. As protein: CASSFRTGGRYEQFF.

V gene TRBV6-1 combines with J gene TRBJ2-3; tentative D call: TRBD2 (6 bases). CDR1 is MNHNS, CDR2 SASEGT, per germline. The CDR3 length is 15 residues. V gave up 6 bases and J gave up 1 base, with 14 bases separating them. The CDR3 loop reads CASRSWRRGTDTQYF. Written as DNA, the CDR3 is TGTGCCAGCAGATCTTGGCGGAGGGGCACAGATACGCAGTATTTT.